This section outlines one TCR beta chain sequence together with its context. The data originate from a study of cytomegalovirus exposure and HLA in healthy donors. PCR used 60 Vbeta primers and 13 Jbeta primers. TCRdb's table, derived via immunoSEQ multiplex PCR, lists solely in-frame clones and lacks some. The repertoire includes about 130,000 clones, around 77% of them detected once, and more than 4% sits in the top ten. Germline-derived CDR1 and CDR2 are SGHRS and YFSETQ. V gave up 4 bases and J gave up 3 bases; unmatched junction bases: 4. The CDR3 totals 15 residues. The V call is TRBV5-1, the J call TRBJ2-1, with 10 positions matching TRBD2. This sequence was found in a male donor in good health and CMV-seropositive. Input material: PBMCs. The CDR3 sequence: CASSPGLADYNEQFF. The CDR3 nucleotides are TGCGCCAGCAGCCCAGGACTAGCGGACTACAATGAGCAGTTCTTC.